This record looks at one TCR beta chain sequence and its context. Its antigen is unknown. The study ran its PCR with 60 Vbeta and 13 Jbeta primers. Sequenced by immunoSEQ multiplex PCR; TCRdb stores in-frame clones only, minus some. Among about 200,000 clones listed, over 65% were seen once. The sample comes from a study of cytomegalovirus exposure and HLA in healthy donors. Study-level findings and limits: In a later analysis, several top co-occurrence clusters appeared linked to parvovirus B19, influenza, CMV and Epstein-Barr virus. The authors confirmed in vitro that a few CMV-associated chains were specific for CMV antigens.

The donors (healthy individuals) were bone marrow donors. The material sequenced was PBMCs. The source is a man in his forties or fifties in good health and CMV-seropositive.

The CDR3 sequence: CASSAGGGSYEQYF. The CDR3 nucleotides read TGTGCCAGCAGTGCGGGCGGGGGGTCCTACGAGCAGTACTTC. The chain links TRBV6-5 to TRBJ2-7, with 8 bases lining up with TRBD2. Germline V gene data show CDR1 as MNHEY and CDR2 as SVGAGI. With V trimmed by 5 bases and J by 1 base, 4 bases remained unmatched. This CDR3 contains 14 residues.